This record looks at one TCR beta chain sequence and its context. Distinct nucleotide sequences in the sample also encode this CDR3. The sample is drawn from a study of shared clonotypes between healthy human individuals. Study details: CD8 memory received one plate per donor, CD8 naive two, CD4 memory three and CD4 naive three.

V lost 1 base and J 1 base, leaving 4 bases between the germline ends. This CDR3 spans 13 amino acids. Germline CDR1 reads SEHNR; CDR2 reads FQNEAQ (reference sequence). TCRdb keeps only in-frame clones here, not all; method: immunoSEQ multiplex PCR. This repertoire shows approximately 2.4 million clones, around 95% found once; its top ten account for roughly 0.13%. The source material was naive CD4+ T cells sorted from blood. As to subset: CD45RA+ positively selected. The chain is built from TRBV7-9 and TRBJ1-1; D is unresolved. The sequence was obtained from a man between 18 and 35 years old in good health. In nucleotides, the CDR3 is TGTGCCAGCAGCTTAGGAGCGAACACTGAAGCTTTCTTT. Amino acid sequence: CASSLGANTEAFF.